The clone carrying this T cell receptor (beta chain) appeared many times. Its antigen is still unknown. Amplified TCR beta CDR3 regions were obtained using RNA transcripts as template. HTBI primers were used in a first-round RT-PCR, which preceded a second-round multiplex PCR. TCRdb re-derived calls from the multiplex PCR reads in MiXCR, one entry per CDR3 protein. This sample has about 240,000 distinct CDR3 sequences, with 45% found just once. This record comes from a study of Graves' ophthalmopathy and Graves' hyperthyroidism. Whole-study results and caveats: Blood also carried most expanded thyroid clonotypes exceeding 0.001 frequency. For predicting ophthalmopathy progression, the model had roughly 70% sensitivity and under 85% specificity.

Germline CDR1 SQVTM, CDR2 ANQGSEA. V was clipped by 6 bases and J by 8 bases; unmatched bases: 6. This CDR3 is built from 12 residues. The clonotype was recovered from an adult man with Graves' ophthalmopathy. Sequenced material: peripheral blood. The J gene is TRBJ1-2, the V gene TRBV29-1; 10 bases line up with TRBD1. The CDR3 DNA sequence: TGCAGCGTGGACAGGGGGAAACGGGGCTACACCTTC. Translated: CSVDRGKRGYTF.